These 15 T cell receptor beta chains came from one sample sequenced in a study of blood T cell repertoires in COVID-19. The repertoire was sequenced with immunoSEQ multiplex PCR; TCRdb's copy has only in-frame clones and lacks some. The table records approximately 100,000 clones, around four fifths of them present only once. Sequencing input: peripheral blood. The receptor source for this set is a man in his fifties or sixties with acute or convalescent COVID-19.

This clone has just one count. V is TRBV28 and J is TRBJ1-5; the match to TRBD1 covers 9 bases. Trimming took 5 bases from V and 7 from J; bases not matched to a gene: 9. There are 15 residues in the CDR3. Germline loops: CDR1 MDHEN, CDR2 SYDVKM. This CDR3 reads CASSTGQGIGQPQHF. CDR3 DNA sequence: TGTGCCAGCAGTACCGGACAGGGGATAGGACAGCCCCAGCATTTT.

Only one count was recorded for this clone. The chain links TRBV5-1 to TRBJ2-5, with D maybe TRBD1 (6 bases). CDR1 is SGHRS and CDR2 is YFSETQ in the germline V gene. Trimming pared 3 bases from V and 0 bases from J, leaving 15 bases between. This CDR3 has 16 residues. CDR3 coding DNA: TGCGCCAGCAGCTCCGGACAGCAGATGTACCAAGAGACCCAGTACTTC. It translates to CASSSGQQMYQETQYF.

This sequence joins TRBV19 and TRBJ1-2, with D perhaps matching TRBD1 (5 bases). The CDR3 runs to 13 residues. The germline CDR1 and CDR2 sequences are LNHDA and SQIVND (reference sequence). Trimming left V 1 base short and J 4 bases short, with 7 bases between. In DNA, the CDR3 is TGTGCCAGTAGTATAGGCGGGGCCTATGGCTACACCTTC. Amino acid sequence: CASSIGGAYGYTF.

The chain employs TRBV28 and TRBJ2-5, with 9 nucleotides matching TRBD1. Germline V gene sequence: CDR1 MDHEN, CDR2 SYDVKM. The CDR3 contains 15 residues. V gave up 2 bases and J gave up 5 bases; unmatched junction bases: 6. In DNA form, the CDR3 reads TGTGCCAGCAGTTTAGACACAGGGGGCCAGGAGACCCAGTACTTC. Translation gives CASSLDTGGQETQYF.

The chain carries TRBV7-9 and TRBJ2-1, with a weak D call TRBD1 (5 bases). This CDR3 contains 15 residues. With 0 bases removed from V and 0 bases from J, the gap between germline ends came to 6 bases. The germline CDR1 and CDR2 sequences are SEHNR and FQNEAQ (reference sequence). The chain's CDR3 is CASSLAQGSYNEQFF. DNA of the CDR3: TGTGCCAGCAGCTTAGCGCAGGGCTCCTACAATGAGCAGTTCTTC.

The chain recombines TRBV14 with TRBJ2-1; 9 bases are shared with TRBD1. The V gene end was trimmed by 2 bases and the J gene end by 3 bases; junction bases not matched to a gene: 2. Germline assignment: CDR1 SGHDN and CDR2 FVKESK. The CDR3 sequence is 15 residues long. CDR3 region: CASSQWTGDYNEQFF. CDR3 nucleotide sequence: TGTGCCAGCAGCCAATGGACAGGGGACTACAATGAGCAGTTCTTC.

The genes are TRBV5-4 and TRBJ1-4; D is perhaps TRBD1 (6 bases). Trimming removed 0 bases from V and 6 bases from J, with 9 bases in between. Germline-derived CDR1 and CDR2 are SGHNT and YYREEE (reference sequence). The CDR3 is made up of 14 amino acids. The CDR3 coding sequence is TGTGCCAGCAGCTTGGAACAGGGCGATGAAAAACTGTTTTTT. Protein sequence: CASSLEQGDEKLFF.

The chain recombines TRBV9 with TRBJ1-2; maybe TRBD1 (5 bases). This CDR3 has 15 amino acids. Germline lookup yields CDR1 SGDLS and CDR2 YYNGEE. The ends were cut back, 0 bases at V and 0 bases at J, with 9 bases in the middle. The chain's CDR3 is CASSVDGGANYGYTF. CDR3 bases: TGTGCCAGCAGCGTAGACGGGGGGGCTAACTATGGCTACACCTTC.

CDR3 in DNA: TGTGCCAGCAGCTTGGCCAACAGGTTAAGCTCCTACAATGAGCAGTTCTTC. This translates into CASSLANRLSSYNEQFF. This rearrangement joins TRBV5-6 to TRBJ2-1, with D tentatively TRBD1 (5 bases). CDR1 and CDR2 (germline): SGHDT, YYEEEE. The ends were cut back, 0 bases at V and 0 bases at J, with 13 bases in the middle. This CDR3 contains 17 residues.

J is TRBJ2-7 and V is TRBV7-9; tentative D call: TRBD2 (6 bases). Germline CDR1 and CDR2: SEHNR and FQNEAQ (reference sequence). This CDR3 comprises 14 residues. Trimming removed 2 bases from V and 4 bases from J, with 12 bases in between. CDR3 sequence: CASSLSASEYEQYF. The CDR3 DNA follows: TGTGCCAGCAGCTTAAGTGCTAGCGAGTACGAGCAGTACTTC.

V and J are TRBV29-1 and TRBJ1-2, with 8 bases aligning to TRBD1. CDR1 and CDR2 from the germline V gene are SQVTM and ANQGSEA. The ends lost 3 bases at V and 2 bases at J; junction bases unmatched: 5. The CDR3 has 14 amino acids. CDR3 bases: TGCAGCGTTGAGCAGGGGGCAGGAAACTATGGCTACACCTTC. It is translated as CSVEQGAGNYGYTF.

J is TRBJ2-2 and V is TRBV7-3, with 13 bases matching TRBD2. Germline CDR1 is SGHTA and CDR2 is FQGTGA. Trimming removed 5 bases from V and 6 bases from J; junction bases left unmatched: 6. The CDR3 has 16 amino acids. CDR3 amino acids: CASSNRLAGGPGELFF. CDR3 nucleotides: TGTGCCAGCAGCAACAGACTAGCGGGAGGTCCCGGGGAGCTGTTTTTT. Full variable domain (rest looked up from reference TRBV7-3 and TRBJ2-2): GAGVSQTPSNKVTEKGKYVELRCDPISGHTALYWYRQSLGQGPEFLIYFQGTGAADDSGLPNDRFFAVRPEGSVSTLKIQRTERGDSAVYLCASSNRLAGGPGELFFGEGSRLTVL.

In its sample, this clone was seen once. V is TRBV24-1 and J is TRBJ1-5; tentatively, D is TRBD1 (6 bases). Trimming cost V 2 bases and J 3 bases, with 22 bases left between them. This CDR3 has 19 amino acids. From germline, CDR1 is KGHDR and CDR2 SFDVKD. For the CDR3, the DNA is TGTGCCACCAGTGATTCCTCGGACAGCGCAGAGAGGGCCAATCAGCCCCAGCATTTT. This codes for CATSDSSDSAERANQPQHF.

Only a few counts were recorded for this clone. The CDR3 loop reads CASSPWTSSYEQYF. CDR3 nucleotide sequence: TGTGCCAGCAGCCCGTGGACAAGCTCCTACGAGCAGTACTTC. The rearrangement joins TRBV3-1 (or the pseudogene TRBV3-2) to TRBJ2-7; tentatively, D is TRBD1 (5 bases). Germline-derived CDR1 and CDR2 are LGHDT and YNNKEL (reference sequence). V shed 4 bases and J shed 0 bases, with 10 bases lying between them. The CDR3 sequence is 14 residues long.

This chain joins TRBV19 and TRBJ2-7; D might be TRBD2 (7 bases). Germline V gene lookup returns CDR1 LNHDA and CDR2 SQIVND (reference sequence). The V and J ends lost 9 bases and 2 bases respectively, with 20 bases between them. This CDR3 has 15 amino acids. CDR3 sequence (DNA): TGTGCCAGCACGGGGGGACAAACAGATCCCTACGAGCAGTACTTC. Encoded protein: CASTGGQTDPYEQYF.